Listed below are T cell receptor beta chains from one sample, sequenced in a study of blood T cell repertoires in COVID-19. Here immunoSEQ multiplex PCR was the method, and the copy in TCRdb shows in-frame clones only, minus some. The sample consists of about 420,000 clones, 70% to 90% of them appearing once. The material sequenced was peripheral blood. The source is a man between 18 and 35 years old with COVID-19, enrolled during active disease. Each CDR3 is given with its conserved first and last residue. Fields, in order: D gene, clone size, V gene, J gene, CDR3 DNA, CDR3 protein. D genes are given only for firm matches. Size is stated for part of the rows, as once, few or many counts, or as a class when the clone is expanded.

>.|.|TRBV30|TRBJ1-1
TGTGCCTGGAGTGTTCTACTGGGATTGGGGGGAACTGAAGCTTTCTTT
CAWSVLLGLGGTEAFF
>.|.|TRBV2|TRBJ1-6
TGTGCCAGCAGAAAGGCAGGGCAAAATTCACCCCTCCACTTT
CASRKAGQNSPLHF
>.|.|TRBV19|TRBJ2-7
TGTGCCAGTAGTATATCCTCGACAGCCTTCTACGAGCAGTACTTC
CASSISSTAFYEQYF
>TRBD1|.|TRBV5-1|TRBJ2-3
TGCGCCAGCAGCTTGGCCAAGGACAGGGTTACAGATACGCAGTATTTT
CASSLAKDRVTDTQYF
>.|.|TRBV24-1|TRBJ2-1
TGTGCCACCAGTGATTTGGGTAACGGGAAAGACAATGAGCAGTTCTTC
CATSDLGNGKDNEQFF
>TRBD2|.|TRBV4-2|TRBJ2-5
TGTGCCAGCAGCCAAGGCGGGGGGGCTGGGAGTAAGACCCAGTACTTC
CASSQGGGAGSKTQYF
>TRBD1|.|TRBV6-5|TRBJ1-6
TGTGCCACCCAGACCGGGACAGAAAATTCACCCCTCCACTTT
CATQTGTENSPLHF
>.|.|TRBV2|TRBJ2-7
TGTGCCAGCGTACAGAGGGACTACGAGCAGTACTTC
CASVQRDYEQYF
>.|.|TRBV19|TRBJ1-1
TGTGCCAGTACCCCCATCGGGAGCACTGAAGCTTTCTTT
CASTPIGSTEAFF
>.|.|TRBV2|TRBJ1-6
TGTGCCAGCAGTGTCGCCCTGGCAGGGTTTACCCTCCACTTT
CASSVALAGFTLHF
>.|.|TRBV19|TRBJ1-6
TGTGCCAGTAGTATACGGAGTGGGGGGTCACCCCTCCACTTT
CASSIRSGGSPLHF
>.|.|TRBV5-1|TRBJ1-1
TGCGCCAGCAGCTTGAGCCAGGTGAACACTGAAGCTTTCTTT
CASSLSQVNTEAFF
>.|few|TRBV24-1|TRBJ2-2
TGTGCCACCTCGGGGGACCACGACACCGGGGAGCTGTTTTTT
CATSGDHDTGELFF
>.|.|TRBV11-2|TRBJ2-2
TGTGCCAGCAGCCCCCTGACAGTCACCGGGGAGCTGTTTTTT
CASSPLTVTGELFF
>TRBD1|.|TRBV3-1/TRBV3-2|TRBJ2-1
TGTGCCAGCAGACGGACCTCAGGGGGCAATGAGCAGTTCTTC
CASRRTSGGNEQFF
>.|.|TRBV19|TRBJ1-4
TGTGCCAGTAGTATCTGGGCAACGAATGAAAAACTGTTTTTT
CASSIWATNEKLFF
>.|.|TRBV24-1|TRBJ2-1
TGTGCCACCAGTGATTTGCACTTTATTAGAGCGGGCTTATACTACAATGAGCAGTTCTTC
CATSDLHFIRAGLYYNEQFF
>.|.|TRBV5-6|TRBJ1-2
TGTGCCAGCAGCTTGGATCCGACGGCAGGGGGCTACACCTTC
CASSLDPTAGGYTF
>.|.|TRBV24-1|TRBJ1-5
TGTGCCACCACCGGAGGGGCCAGAAGCAATCAGCCCCAGCATTTT
CATTGGARSNQPQHF
>TRBD2|.|TRBV4-2|TRBJ2-1
TGTGCCAGCAGCCAAGATGGGGGGACTAGCTACAATGAGCAGTTCTTC
CASSQDGGTSYNEQFF
>TRBD2|.|TRBV4-2|TRBJ2-5
TGTGCCAGCAGCCCTTCTTGGACTAGCGGGAGCGGGGAGACCCAGTACTTC
CASSPSWTSGSGETQYF
>.|.|TRBV6-5|TRBJ1-2
TGTGCCAGCAGCCACGACCTCAGGGATAACTATGGCTACACCTTC
CASSHDLRDNYGYTF
>.|.|TRBV5-5|TRBJ2-5
TGTGCCAGCAGCTTACAGTGGCTCCGGCAGTACTTC
CASSLQWLRQYF
>.|.|TRBV12-3/TRBV12-4|TRBJ1-2
TGTGCCAGCAGCACCCGGGTCGGCTATGGCTACACCTTC
CASSTRVGYGYTF
>.|.|TRBV7-9|TRBJ2-5
TGTGCCAGTGCGTCGCCGGGGTGGCAAGAGACCCAGTACTTC
CASASPGWQETQYF
>.|.|TRBV11-2|TRBJ1-2
TGTGCCAGCAGCTTAGACGGGAACTATGGCTACACCTTC
CASSLDGNYGYTF
>TRBD1|.|TRBV2|TRBJ2-1
TGTGCCAGCAGTGCCCGGGACAGGTCACACAATGAGCAGTTCTTC
CASSARDRSHNEQFF
>.|.|TRBV11-3|TRBJ2-2
TGTGCCAGCAGCCCGGACTTATTGTTGCGGGGGGAGCTGTTTTTT
CASSPDLLLRGELFF
>TRBD1|.|TRBV7-9|TRBJ1-2
TGTGCCAGCAGCTTTGGGACAGGGAGTGGAGCTAACTATGGCTACACCTTC
CASSFGTGSGANYGYTF
>.|.|TRBV7-9|TRBJ1-1
TGTGCCAGCAGCTTAATGGGGCCGAACACTGAAGCTTTCTTT
CASSLMGPNTEAFF
>.|once|TRBV7-3|TRBJ2-2
TGTGCCAGCAGCTCCCACATCAACACCGGGGAGCTGTTTTTT
CASSSHINTGELFF
>TRBD1|.|TRBV6-5|TRBJ1-5
TGTGCCAGCAGTTTCTCACAGGGGTATCAGCCCCAGCATTTT
CASSFSQGYQPQHF
>.|.|TRBV13|TRBJ2-2
TGTGCCAGCAGCTTAAGACCGGGCACCGGGGAGCTGTTTTTT
CASSLRPGTGELFF
>TRBD1|.|TRBV5-1|TRBJ2-2
TGCGCCAGCAGCACCCCGGGACAGGTTAACACCGGGGAGCTGTTTTTT
CASSTPGQVNTGELFF
>TRBD2|.|TRBV7-9|TRBJ2-3
TGTGCCAGCAGCTCCAATAGCGGGGACCGCATCGATACGCAGTATTTT
CASSSNSGDRIDTQYF
>TRBD2|.|TRBV29-1|TRBJ2-1
TGCAGCGTTGAAGGCGAGCGGGGGGGCCTCTATGAGCAGTTCTTC
CSVEGERGGLYEQFF